This is a list of T cell receptor beta chains from one sample in a study of identical twins. TCRdb reanalysed the 5' RACE reads using MiXCR and keeps one entry per CDR3 protein. Of approximately 300,000 distinct CDR3 sequences detected, roughly 9.7% appear once; the ten largest clones hold around 7.1%. The same data also went into a second study, on yellow fever vaccine responses in identical twins.

Sequenced input: CD8+ T cells sorted from blood. These receptors all come from a woman under 30 in good health. Each CDR3 is given with its conserved first and last residue. The D gene is left open where the match is weak. A row's size may be missing; if present it is once, few, many or a size class.

D gene	clone size	J gene	V gene	CDR3 DNA	CDR3 protein
TRBD2	.	TRBJ2-7	TRBV4-2	TGTGCCAGCAGACCCCGTGGGTTCCAGCTTGGAGGCAGCCGGGGGGGAGAGCAGTACTTC	CASRPRGFQLGGSRGGEQYF
.	many	TRBJ2-7	TRBV29-1	TGCAGCGTTATTCAGGGAACACAAGTCAACCTTTTCCTCTCCTACGAGCAGTACTTC	CSVIQGTQVNLFLSYEQYF
TRBD2	few	TRBJ2-7	TRBV3-1	TGTGCCAGCAGCCGGGGGCGGGAGGGATCCTACGAGCAGTACTTC	CASSRGREGSYEQYF
TRBD2	many	TRBJ2-7	TRBV12-3/TRBV12-4	TGTGCCAGCAGTTTGGGACTAGCGGGAGCCAGTGAGCAGTACTTC	CASSLGLAGASEQYF
.	few	TRBJ1-1	TRBV6-1	TGTGCCTCCCCCCGGGCCCGGGGGAACACTGAAGCTTTCTTT	CASPRARGNTEAFF
TRBD1	many	TRBJ2-1	TRBV5-1	TGCGCCAGCAGCATGGACAGGTTGGGCTCCTACAATGAGCAGTTCTTC	CASSMDRLGSYNEQFF
TRBD2	many	TRBJ2-5	TRBV3-1	TGTGCCAGCAGCCCAGCGGGGGACTCGGAGACCCAGTACTTC	CASSPAGDSETQYF
.	few	TRBJ2-1	TRBV7-2	TGTGCCAGCAGCGAGGACAGAGACAATGAGCAGTTCTTC	CASSEDRDNEQFF
.	.	TRBJ2-7	TRBV29-1	TGCAGCGTCCGGGAGCTCTACGAGCAGTACTTC	CSVRELYEQYF
.	few	TRBJ2-1	TRBV30	TGTGCCTGGACCCCCGGGAATGAGCAGTTCTTC	CAWTPGNEQFF
.	.	TRBJ2-2	TRBV27	TGTGCCAGCAGTTGGCAGGATTCGAACACCGGGGAGCTGTTTTTT	CASSWQDSNTGELFF
.	.	TRBJ2-5	TRBV7-9	TGTGCCAGCAGCCCCCCTAGGACAGCCTTGCAAGAGACCCAGTACTTC	CASSPPRTALQETQYF
.	.	TRBJ2-3	TRBV9	TGTGCCAGCAGCGCCCCCGGATTAACGCAGTATTTT	CASSAPGLTQYF
TRBD2	.	TRBJ2-1	TRBV7-9	TGTGCCAGCAGCTTAAGATCCCCGACTAGCGGCGGTGAGCAGTTCTTC	CASSLRSPTSGGEQFF
.	.	TRBJ2-5	TRBV10-2	TGCGCCAGCAGTGAATGGGCAGCGCAAGAGACCCAGTACTTC	CASSEWAAQETQYF
TRBD2	few	TRBJ2-3	TRBV11-2	TGTGCCAGCAGCTTATATCAGCGGGGACTTAGCACAGATACGCAGTATTTT	CASSLYQRGLSTDTQYF
.	.	TRBJ2-7	TRBV27	TGTGCCAGCAGTCCCACAGAAGATTACGAGCAGTACTTC	CASSPTEDYEQYF
TRBD1	.	TRBJ2-1	TRBV29-1	TGCAGCGTTGATCTCCCCCAGGGGGCAAGGTACAATGAGCAGTTCTTC	CSVDLPQGARYNEQFF
TRBD1	.	TRBJ2-7	TRBV6-1	TGTGCCAGCAGTGCAGGACAGGGATTCGACGAGCAGTACTTC	CASSAGQGFDEQYF
.	.	TRBJ2-1	TRBV5-6	TGTGCCAGCAGCTTCTCGGACGGGGGATGGTTAAATGAGCAGTTCTTC	CASSFSDGGWLNEQFF
.	many	TRBJ2-5	TRBV24-1	TGTGCCACCAGGGGGGCGGGCCAAGAGACCCAGTACTTC	CATRGAGQETQYF
TRBD1	many	TRBJ1-5	TRBV18	TGTGCCAGCTCAACCGGATACGGGACAGATCTTAGCAATCAGCCCCAGCATTTT	CASSTGYGTDLSNQPQHF
TRBD2	few	TRBJ2-2	TRBV11-2	TGTGCCAGCAGCTTGGGACTAGCGGGGGAGGGCGGGGAGCTGTTTTTT	CASSLGLAGEGGELFF
.	few	TRBJ2-1	TRBV6-2/TRBV6-3	TGTGCCAGCACCACTTCCTCTAGGGGCAATGAGCAGTTCTTC	CASTTSSRGNEQFF
TRBD1	few	TRBJ2-7	TRBV3-1	TGTGCCAGCACCTACACCCGGGACAGGGGGTCCTACGAGCAGTACTTC	CASTYTRDRGSYEQYF
.	medium-sized	TRBJ2-1	TRBV4-1	TGCGCCAGCAGGGGGGAGGGGGACTACAATGAGCAGTTCTTC	CASRGEGDYNEQFF
.	many	TRBJ1-6	TRBV12-3/TRBV12-4	TGTGCCAGCAGTTCGGACGGGGTTTCACCCCTCCACTTT	CASSSDGVSPLHF
.	.	TRBJ1-1	TRBV7-9	TGTGCCAGCAGCTTAGCGTCCCGACAGTATAAGAACACTGAAGCTTTCTTT	CASSLASRQYKNTEAFF
.	many	TRBJ2-4	TRBV6-1	TGTGCCAGCAGTCCCTTGGGGGACATACACCAGTACTTC	CASSPLGDIHQYF
.	many	TRBJ2-3	TRBV6-4	TGTGCCAGCAGTGACCCCTGGGAGACGGGTACGCAGTATTTT	CASSDPWETGTQYF
.	many	TRBJ1-2	TRBV6-5	TGTGCCAGCAGAGCAGGGGAGGGCTACACCTTC	CASRAGEGYTF
.	few	TRBJ1-2	TRBV5-1	TGCGCCAGCAGCTTGGCGGAGGTTATCGATGGCTACACCTTC	CASSLAEVIDGYTF
.	many	TRBJ2-1	TRBV7-7	TGTGCTAGCAGCTTAAGGACGGGCCGCAATGAGCAGTTCTTC	CASSLRTGRNEQFF
.	.	TRBJ1-4	TRBV9	TGTGCCAGCAGCGTATCTTCTGGGACCGCTGAAAAACTGTTTTTT	CASSVSSGTAEKLFF
.	.	TRBJ2-1	TRBV27	TGTGCCAGCAGCCGGAGCGGGTACTACAATGAGCAGTTCTTC	CASSRSGYYNEQFF
.	few	TRBJ2-5	TRBV20-1	TGCAGTGCTGTCACTAGGGGCCAAGAGACCCAGTACTTC	CSAVTRGQETQYF
TRBD2	few	TRBJ2-1	TRBV4-3	TGCGCCAGCAGCCAACAGACTAGCGAGACCTACAATGAGCAGTTCTTC	CASSQQTSETYNEQFF
TRBD2	.	TRBJ2-1	TRBV20-1	TGCAGTGGCCACTCCCGGGCTAGCGGGATCTACAATGAGCAGTTCTTC	CSGHSRASGIYNEQFF
.	many	TRBJ2-4	TRBV6-6	TGTGCCAGCAGTTACGCAGACGCCCAATACTTC	CASSYADAQYF
.	few	TRBJ2-7	TRBV7-3	TGTGCCAGCAGCTTAATTGCGGGTGTACCCTACGAGCAGTACTTC	CASSLIAGVPYEQYF
.	.	TRBJ2-3	TRBV12-3/TRBV12-4	TGTGCCAGCAGGAGAACCGAGGGAGGAGTAAGCACAGATACGCAGTATTTT	CASRRTEGGVSTDTQYF
.	few	TRBJ1-1	TRBV11-2	TGTGCCACGTCGAGGGTGAGCACTGAAGCTTTCTTT	CATSRVSTEAFF
.	.	TRBJ2-5	TRBV20-1	TGCAGTGCTAGAGATGGGGGGGCTGGGGAGACCCAGTACTTC	CSARDGGAGETQYF
.	few	TRBJ1-4	TRBV5-1	TGCGCCAGCAGCCAGACGGGACGGGTTCAGGCGCTTGAAAAACTGTTTTTT	CASSQTGRVQALEKLFF
.	.	TRBJ2-6	TRBV6-1	TGTGCCAGCAGCCCCGTTGAATCGGGGGTAACGTTAGGGGCCAACGTCCTGACTTTC	CASSPVESGVTLGANVLTF
.	.	TRBJ2-3	TRBV27	TGTGCCAGCAGTTTATTACCCGGAGCAGATACGCAGTATTTT	CASSLLPGADTQYF
.	.	TRBJ2-5	TRBV7-9	TGTGCCAGCAGCTTACGTGCAGAACAAGAGACCCAGTACTTC	CASSLRAEQETQYF
.	many	TRBJ1-1	TRBV29-1	TGCAGCGTCCAGGTTCATGGAACTGAAGCTTTCTTT	CSVQVHGTEAFF
.	many	TRBJ1-6	TRBV9	TGTGCCAGCAGCGTAGGTGGTAGTACTAATTCACCCCTCCACTTT	CASSVGGSTNSPLHF
.	many	TRBJ2-5	TRBV7-9	TGTGCCAGCAGCTTAGTGGGGACCCAAGAGACCCAGTACTTC	CASSLVGTQETQYF
.	few	TRBJ1-1	TRBV14	TGTGCCAGCAGCCAAAGTGGTGACCAAGCGAATTTTTGGGACACTGAAGCTTTCTTT	CASSQSGDQANFWDTEAFF
.	.	TRBJ1-1	TRBV12-3/TRBV12-4	TGTGCCAGCAGTTTGGGGGGGGCCACTGAAGCTTTCTTT	CASSLGGATEAFF
TRBD2	many	TRBJ2-7	TRBV29-1	TGCAGCGTTGCCACTAGCGGGAGTTACGAGCAGTACTTC	CSVATSGSYEQYF